This T cell receptor beta chain appears in the sequencing data of a study of blood T cell repertoires in COVID-19. Germline V gene lookup returns CDR1 MNHNY and CDR2 SVGAGI (reference sequence). The V end lost 5 bases, the J end lost 2 bases, and 16 bases lay between the germline ends. There are 17 residues in the CDR3. As originally analysed: Nucleated cell counts were estimated from reference gene primer amplification. Method: immunoSEQ multiplex PCR; TCRdb's copy keeps in-frame clones and lacks some. Clone size and V and J calls were adopted from that table, with D and trimming inferred from the DNA. The data contain about 39,000 clones, approximately 80% of them singletons.

The V gene is TRBV6-6, the J gene TRBJ2-6, with unresolved D. This clonotype was sampled from a man aged 60 to 69 in a cohort sampled during active COVID-19. The sample comprised peripheral blood. CDR3 in DNA: TGTGCCAGCAGTCGATCCCAAGCTACGGCTGGGGCCAACGTCCTGACTTTC. Translated: CASSRSQATAGANVLTF.